The T cell receptor (beta chain) under discussion was sequenced for a study of regulatory T cells in long-lasting Graves disease. The study's findings and limits: Results may be inaccurate due to the small sample size.

This clonotype has a count of ten or more. What it binds is not known. Trimming pared 6 bases from V and 6 bases from J, leaving 18 bases between. The CDR3 length is 15 residues. Time point indicated: newly diagnosed GD, antithyroid drugs for less than 3 months. RNA extracted from PBMCs served as the sequencing template. The TCR beta library used iRepertoire HTBI primers with Arm-PCR amplification of CDR3. TCRdb passed the multiplex PCR reads through MiXCR, listing each CDR3 protein once. Of 350,000 to 500,000 distinct CDR3 sequences detected, roughly 17% appear once; the ten largest clones hold 20% to 25%. This same sample was also part of a study on T cells in Graves' hyperthyroidism and ophthalmopathy.

This sample comprised peripheral blood mononuclear cells (PBMCs), obtained at new diagnosis, from a patient treated with antithyroid drugs. The chain couples TRBV12-3 or TRBV12-4 to TRBJ1-5; D possibly corresponds to TRBD1 (6 bases). This clonotype originated in a woman in her late teens or twenties with Graves disease. CDR3 region: CASRVRGEAGQPQHF. The CDR3 nucleotides are TGTGCCAGCAGGGTAAGGGGGGAGGCGGGTCAGCCCCAGCATTTT.